The 12 T cell receptor beta chains reported below all come from one sample, sequenced in a study of T cells in Graves' hyperthyroidism and ophthalmopathy. Using RNA transcripts as the source, TCR beta CDR3 regions were amplified. Using the HTBI primer set, a first-round RT-PCR was run on the TCR CDR3. TCRdb ran MiXCR on the multiplex PCR reads and lists one entry per CDR3 protein. The repertoire holds 400,000 to 600,000 distinct CDR3 sequences, with about 15% as singletons. The sample taken for sequencing was blood. The receptors stem from a woman between 25 and 40 years old with Graves' ophthalmopathy.

The genes are TRBV12-3 or TRBV12-4 and TRBJ2-7; perhaps TRBD2 as D (5 bases). The V and J ends lost 5 bases and 6 bases respectively, with 14 bases between them. CDR3 length: 13 residues. CDR3 residues: CASSRQLESEQYF. CDR3 bases: TGTGCCAGCAGTCGCCAACTAGAGAGCGAGCAGTACTTC.

The sample holds many counts of this clonotype. J is TRBJ2-5 and V is TRBV7-3, with D perhaps matching TRBD2 (5 bases). CDR3 length: 14 amino acids. Germline V CDR1 and CDR2: SGHTA, FQGTGA. Between the trimmed V and J ends, which lost 2 bases and 4 bases, there was a span of 11 bases. CDR3 DNA: TGTGCCAGCAGCTTAGGACCGGGGTTAGAGACCCAGTACTTC. It encodes CASSLGPGLETQYF.

This clonotype was recorded many times. The V and J genes are TRBV3-1 and TRBJ2-5; D is ambiguous. V lost 2 bases and J lost 4, with 5 bases in between. This CDR3 spans 12 amino acids. The germline CDR1 and CDR2 sequences are LGHDT and YNNKEL (reference sequence). As DNA, the CDR3 is TGTGCCAGCAGCCAATTGGGAGAGACCCAGTACTTC. Translating it yields CASSQLGETQYF.

This clonotype was seen at least ten times. This chain connects TRBV7-2 to TRBJ2-5; D not resolved. The V end was cut by 5 bases, the J end by 5 bases, with 27 bases between. The germline V gene encodes CDR1 SGHTA and CDR2 FQGNSA. The CDR3 contains 18 residues. In DNA, the CDR3 is TGTGCCAGCAGCGCTAACGACCGCACACAATCTTTCACGGAGACCCAGTACTTC. This encodes CASSANDRTQSFTETQYF.

In its sample, this clonotype was seen a few times. This rearrangement joins TRBV9 to TRBJ1-1; tentatively, D is TRBD1 (5 bases). V was clipped by 0 bases and J by 6 bases, with 9 bases between them. Germline CDR1 reads SGDLS; CDR2 reads YYNGEE. The CDR3 loop spans 13 amino acids. CDR3 sequence (DNA): TGTGCCAGCAGCGTAGCCCCGACAGCTGAAGCTTTCTTT. Its translation is CASSVAPTAEAFF. Combining the CDR3 with reference TRBV9 and TRBJ1-1 gives the whole variable domain DSGVTQTPKHLITATGQRVTLRCSPRSGDLSVYWYQQSLDQGLQFLIQYYNGEERAKGNILERFSAQQFPDLHSELNLSSLELGDSALYFCASSVAPTAEAFFGQGTRLTVV.

This clonotype came up many times. The rearrangement uses TRBV3-1 and TRBJ2-5; D might be TRBD1 or TRBD2, each matching 6 bases. Germline CDR1 and CDR2: LGHDT and YNNKEL (reference sequence). The V end lost 1 base, the J end lost 3 bases, and 15 bases lay between the germline ends. CDR3 length: 16 residues. This chain's CDR3 is CASSQVSGARKETQYF. The CDR3 DNA follows: TGTGCCAGCAGCCAAGTGTCGGGGGCGCGGAAAGAGACCCAGTACTTC.

The chain is built from TRBV6-1 and TRBJ2-7, with D perhaps matching TRBD1 (6 bases). Germline V lookup: CDR1 MNHNS, CDR2 SASEGT. Trimming pared 3 bases from V and 3 bases from J, leaving 15 bases between. The CDR3 totals 15 residues. CDR3 residues: CASSDGGLSVYEQYF. CDR3 nucleotides: TGTGCCAGCAGTGATGGGGGCCTTTCGGTCTACGAGCAGTACTTC.

This clonotype was picked up a small number of times. The V call is TRBV29-1, the J call TRBJ1-2; D gene ambiguous. CDR3 length equals 15 residues. From germline, CDR1 is SQVTM and CDR2 ANQGSEA. V gave up 1 base and J gave up 7 bases, with 19 bases separating them. As DNA, the CDR3 is TGCAGCGTTGAAGCCCCACAGCGGCTTACGGGTGGCTACACCTTC. Its protein is CSVEAPQRLTGGYTF.

This clonotype has a count of ten or more. The rearrangement joins TRBV27 to TRBJ1-2; D is possibly TRBD1 (6 bases). Germline loops: CDR1 MNHEY, CDR2 SMNVEV (reference sequence). The CDR3 has 14 amino acids. V was cut by 2 bases and J by 8 bases, with 15 bases left in between. CDR3 nucleotide sequence: TGTGCCAGCAGTTTAACAGTTACAGGGTCCGGCTACACCTTC. It specifies CASSLTVTGSGYTF.

This chain joins TRBV6-1 and TRBJ1-5, with a weak D call TRBD1 (6 bases). The V end was cut by 6 bases, the J end by 2 bases, with 11 bases between. The CDR3 has 14 residues. In germline, CDR1 is MNHNS, CDR2 SASEGT. In nucleotides, the CDR3 is TGTGCCAGCAGGCTTTCAGGGGGCAATCAGCCCCAGCATTTT. Translation: CASRLSGGNQPQHF.

This clonotype was detected ten times or more. V usage is TRBV20-1 and J usage is TRBJ2-3; 13 nucleotides line up with TRBD2. CDR1 and CDR2 from the germline V gene are DFQATT and SNEGSKA (reference sequence). The CDR3 spans 17 residues. The J segment lost 4 bases and the V segment lost 6 bases, leaving 13 bases of the junction unmatched. DNA of the CDR3: TGCAGTGCCCTCGGGACTAGCGGGGAATTGGGCGCAGATACGCAGTATTTT. As protein: CSALGTSGELGADTQYF.

V and J are TRBV10-2 and TRBJ2-7; tentative D call: TRBD2 (5 bases). The V gene's germline CDR1 is WSHSY and CDR2 SAAADI. This CDR3 is 17 amino acids long. V was cut by 3 bases and J by 2 bases, with 20 bases left in between. The CDR3 bases are TGCGCCAGCAGTGATGGTACGAGGCTAGCAAATACCTACGAGCAGTACTTC. The encoded protein is CASSDGTRLANTYEQYF.